The sequence of this T cell receptor beta chain was determined in a study of blood T cell repertoires in COVID-19. About the study: COVID-19 samples collected from the United States, Italy and Spain covered acute and convalescent phases.

In the authors' methods: Amplification from reference gene primers served as the basis for estimated nucleated cell counts. Here immunoSEQ multiplex PCR was the method, and the copy in TCRdb shows in-frame clones only, minus some. Clone size and the V and J calls come from that table; the DNA yielded D and trimming. The table shows about 200,000 clones, with roughly nine tenths occurring only once. Germline CDR1 reads LNHDA; CDR2 reads SQIVND (reference sequence). V dropped 8 bases and J dropped 10 bases, with 23 bases sitting between them. The CDR3 extends over 14 amino acids. The material sequenced was PBMCs or T cells enriched from blood (not recorded which). The rearrangement links TRBV19 to TRBJ1-2; D might be TRBD1 (5 bases). The sequence was obtained from a woman in her 40s in a cohort exposed to, infected with or recovered from COVID-19 (not recorded which). The CDR3 nucleotides read TGTGCCAGTTCCATCGCATTCCCCAGGGTTGACTACACCTTC. Its protein is CASSIAFPRVDYTF.